This T cell receptor beta chain was sequenced in a study of molecular identifiers for immune sequencing clone quantification (dated 2018 in TCRdb). Background on the whole study: For a replicate experiment, RNA from 20,000 or 100,000 naive CD8 T cells was divided into five aliquots, and four of the five aliquots were sequenced. The study was a methods study using CD8 T cells to benchmark molecular-identifier clustering-based TCR repertoire sequencing (MIDCIRS) and TCR RNA copy counting. The paper's findings and limits, for the study overall: Spiked-in Jurkat TCR RNA equivalent to a single cell was reported to be detectable even among more than 900,000 naive CD8 T cells. Highly expanded clone sizes could be underestimated because identical TCR molecules may share a barcode. Without barcode sub-clustering, chimeric consensus sequences inflated TCR diversity; chimeras reached as high as 47%. In CMV-specific effector cells, clones with more than 20 RNA copies contained over 98% of molecules, whereas in naive cells such clones contained under 1% of molecules. Modeling gave about 3.2 recovered TCR RNA copies per cell versus roughly 10 by digital PCR, implying around 31% capture efficiency. The naive libraries included spiked-in Jurkat TCR RNA (around 10 copies' worth), and this RNA is not part of the donor repertoire.

Library preparation was by PCR. The instrument was a NextSeq 500. Bulk TCR libraries were made following a previously described method, with the TCR primers given in Table S5. Total RNA was purified with the Qiagen AllPrep DNA/RNA kit. Before analysis, reads from multiple sequencing runs of one library were combined. Turning to the authors' computational methods: Reads were retained only if the reads had an exact TCR constant sequence, and the retained reads were trimmed to 150 nt and grouped according to their 12-nt molecular barcodes. Reads within each barcode group were sub-clustered using a 15% Levenshtein threshold, and quality-weighted consensus sequences were constructed for each RNA molecule. Non-functional sequences were excluded, and lower-count sequences lying one edit away from another sequence were also excluded. Barcode sub-clusters with fewer than 20% of the maximum read count were removed, based on fitting two negative binomial distributions. TCRdb itself trimmed the public reads at Q25 with fastp, ran MiXCR and retained productive beta chains. Records with the same CDR3 protein are collapsed into one entry carrying the most frequent genes and DNA. These V and J calls are TCRdb output, not the study's own analysis. This sample has approximately 590,000 distinct CDR3 sequences in its table, and around 25% of those were observed once. Of the sample, 0.78% is held by the ten largest clones.

This clonotype was found a few times. Its antigen is still unknown. Per-base quality was not reported, and no clone a single base away is much larger than it. Sequences MNHEY (CDR1) and SMNVEV (CDR2) are obtained from the germline V gene (reference sequence). Including cysteine and phenylalanine, the CDR3 has 15 amino acids. Only the CDR3 part of the read is kept: 45 bases, read in frame from the first base. V is clipped by 1 base and J by 1 base, and the sequence between their germline boundaries is 7 bases long. Libraries of naive CD8 T cells were built from anywhere between roughly 18,000 and 1,000,000 sorted cells, with 10%, 30% or 50% of the purified RNA used. Naive CD8 T cells, defined as CD8+CD4-CCR7+CD45RA+, were FACS-sorted into RLT Plus buffer on a BD FACSAria II. To test detection sensitivity, Jurkat RNA equivalent to roughly eleven TCR copies was spiked into samples of roughly 17,000-1,000,000 naive CD8 T cells. Enrichment of CD8 T cells was performed with RosetteSep CD8+ T Cell Enrichment Cocktail and Ficoll-Paque, after which ACK red cell lysis was carried out.

This clonotype originated in a human donor in good health. Some libraries in this study had Jurkat cell RNA spiked in. The rearranged chain carries TRBV27 and TRBJ2-2; no D gene is confidently identified. Sequencing input: naive CD8+ T cells from blood, with Jurkat cell RNA spiked in. What this sample's cell subset or site label stands for: FACS-sorted CD8+CD4-CCR7+CD45RA+ naive T cells. The DNA reads TGTGCCAGCAGTTTATTGTTTGGGAACACCGGGGAGCTGTTTTTT. Its protein is CASSLLFGNTGELFF.